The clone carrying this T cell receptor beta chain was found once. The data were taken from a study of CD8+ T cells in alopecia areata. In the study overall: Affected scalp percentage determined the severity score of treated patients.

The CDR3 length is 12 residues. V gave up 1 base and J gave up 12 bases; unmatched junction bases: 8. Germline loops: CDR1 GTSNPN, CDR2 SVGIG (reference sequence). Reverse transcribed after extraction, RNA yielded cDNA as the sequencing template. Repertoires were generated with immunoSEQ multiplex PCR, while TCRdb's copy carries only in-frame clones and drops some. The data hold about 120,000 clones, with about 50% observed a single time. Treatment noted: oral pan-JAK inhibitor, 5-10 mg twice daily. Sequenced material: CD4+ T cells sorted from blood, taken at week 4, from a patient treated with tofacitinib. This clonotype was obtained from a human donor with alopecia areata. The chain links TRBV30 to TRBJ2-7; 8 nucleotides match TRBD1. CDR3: CAWSASQGDPYF. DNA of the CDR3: TGTGCCTGGAGTGCATCACAGGGGGACCCGTACTTC.